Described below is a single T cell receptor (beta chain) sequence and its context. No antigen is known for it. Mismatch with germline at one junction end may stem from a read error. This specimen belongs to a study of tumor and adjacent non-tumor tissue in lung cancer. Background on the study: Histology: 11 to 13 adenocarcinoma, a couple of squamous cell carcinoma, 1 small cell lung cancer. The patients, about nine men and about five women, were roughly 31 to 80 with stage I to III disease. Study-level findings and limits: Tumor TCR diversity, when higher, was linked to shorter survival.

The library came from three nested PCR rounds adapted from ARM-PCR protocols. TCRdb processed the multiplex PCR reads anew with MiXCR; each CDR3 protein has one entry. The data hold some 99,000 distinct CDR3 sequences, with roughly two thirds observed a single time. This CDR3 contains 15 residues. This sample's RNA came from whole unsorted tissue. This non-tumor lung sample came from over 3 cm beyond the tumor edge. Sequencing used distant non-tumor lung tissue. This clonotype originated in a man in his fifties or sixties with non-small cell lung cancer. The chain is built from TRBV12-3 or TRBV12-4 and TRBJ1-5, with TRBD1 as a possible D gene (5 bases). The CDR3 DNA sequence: TGTGCCATCAGTTTGGGGGGGACTTTCAATCAGCCCCAGCATTTT. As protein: CAISLGGTFNQPQHF.